Sequencing of this T cell receptor beta chain was carried out in a study of beta chain features in type 1 diabetes. Study at large: Comparable age, gender and cell yields were observed in patients relative to healthy donors. General observations from the study: Type 1 diabetes patients had TCRB CDR3s that were shorter (moderately but significantly so) in all four CD4+ subsets.

The CDR3 runs 13 residues. The V end was cut by 2 bases, the J end by 7 bases, with 11 bases between. The germline V gene encodes CDR1 SGHTA and CDR2 FQGNSA. Only a few counts were recorded for this clone. Its cognate antigen is unknown. The authors reverse transcribed all of the isolated RNA, so sequencing captured expressed TCRB transcripts. Profiled with immunoSEQ multiplex PCR; TCRdb holds only in-frame clones, not every one. Among 110,000 to 150,000 clones listed, around a tenth were seen once. The J gene is TRBJ1-2, the V gene TRBV7-2, with D tentatively TRBD1 (6 bases). The clonotype was recovered from a woman between 35 and 50 years old in good health. Sequencing was done on a sample of central memory CD4+ T cells from blood. CDR3 sequence (DNA): TGTGCCAGCAGCTTACGGGACAAGGGTGGCTACACCTTC. It specifies CASSLRDKGGYTF.